These 15 T cell receptor beta chains were sequenced from one sample in a study of blood T cell repertoires in COVID-19. Assay used: immunoSEQ multiplex PCR; TCRdb lists only in-frame clones, some missing. The data contain about 230,000 clones, roughly 85% of them singletons. Sequenced input: peripheral blood. Receptors originate from a man in his forties with acute or convalescent COVID-19.

The rearrangement joins TRBV5-8 to TRBJ2-3; TRBD2 matches 13 bases. V trimming: 3 bases; J trimming: 2 bases; junction bases outside the gene matches: 3. Germline loops: CDR1 SGHTS, CDR2 YDEGEE. The CDR3 consists of 16 residues. DNA for the CDR3: TGTGCCAGCAGCTACGGGACTAGCGGGGTCACAGATACGCAGTATTTT. Amino acids: CASSYGTSGVTDTQYF.

The rearrangement joins TRBV25-1 to TRBJ1-1, with 12 bases aligning to TRBD1. The V segment lost 8 bases and the J segment 8 bases; nucleotides outside the gene matches: 6. The CDR3 extends over 13 amino acids. Per germline, CDR1 MGHDK and CDR2 SYGVNS. The CDR3 loop is CASGGQGASEAFF. CDR3 in DNA: TGTGCCAGCGGGGGACAGGGGGCGTCGGAAGCTTTCTTT.

This clone was detected only once. This chain connects TRBV7-8 to TRBJ1-5; unclear D gene. The CDR3 consists of 14 residues. The germline V gene encodes CDR1 SGHVS and CDR2 FQNEAQ. Trimming took 2 bases from V and 9 from J, leaving 14 bases between them. DNA of the CDR3: TGTGCCAGCAGCTTACAGGCGGGTCCTTGGCCCCAGCATTTT. It yields the protein CASSLQAGPWPQHF.

The chain carries TRBV7-2 and TRBJ2-3; 11 bases are a match to TRBD1. The CDR3 runs 19 residues. CDR1 SGHTA and CDR2 FQGNSA come from the germline V gene. V gave up 1 base and J gave up 3 bases; unmatched junction bases: 12. The CDR3 DNA sequence: TGTGCCAGCAGCTTAGACACCTCAGGACAGGGGGCGCGGACAGATACGCAGTATTTT. Its translation: CASSLDTSGQGARTDTQYF.

The V gene is TRBV5-1, the J gene TRBJ2-3, with D possibly TRBD1 on 5 matching bases. Trimming shortened V by 4 bases and J by 6 bases, and 15 bases separated the two germline ends. In germline, CDR1 is SGHRS, CDR2 YFSETQ. This CDR3 contains 14 residues. Here the CDR3 reads CASSVIREGDTQYF. The CDR3 region has the DNA TGCGCCAGCAGCGTAATCAGGGAAGGGGATACGCAGTATTTT.

The rearrangement uses TRBV6-7 and TRBJ1-6, with 7 bases aligning to TRBD1. TRBV6-7 is identified as an open reading frame with a role that is uncertain. The CDR3 totals 15 residues. J was trimmed by 2 bases and V by 8 bases; bases with no gene match: 6. The CDR3 loop reads CASSPGQTYNSPLHF. The CDR3 DNA sequence: TGTGCCAGCTCCCCGGGACAGACCTATAATTCACCCCTCCACTTT.

This chain connects TRBV7-2 to TRBJ1-1; D not certain. Per germline, CDR1 SGHTA and CDR2 FQGNSA. The CDR3 length is 15 residues. Between the trimmed V and J ends, which lost 3 bases and 5 bases, there was a span of 16 bases. CDR3 protein: CASSFDPRGRTEAFF. In nucleotides, the CDR3 is TGTGCCAGCAGCTTTGATCCCCGGGGTAGAACTGAAGCTTTCTTT.

The chain uses TRBV19 and TRBJ1-1, with D possibly matching TRBD1 (5 bases). The CDR3 extends over 15 amino acids. Per the germline V gene, CDR1 is LNHDA and CDR2 is SQIVND (reference sequence). V shed 5 bases and J shed 5 bases, with 18 bases lying between them. CDR3 in amino acids: CASSLGTDGGTEAFF. The CDR3 nucleotides read TGTGCCAGTAGTCTCGGGACCGACGGGGGGACTGAAGCTTTCTTT.

This chain links TRBV6-5 with TRBJ1-2; TRBD1 aligns across 8 bases. Per the germline V gene, CDR1 is MNHEY and CDR2 is SVGAGI. The trim removed 6 bases at V and 4 bases at J, leaving 4 bases unmatched. The CDR3 loop spans 13 amino acids. DNA of the CDR3: TGTGCCAGCAGCTGGACAGGGACCTATGGCTACACCTTC. Translation gives CASSWTGTYGYTF.

V usage is TRBV6-5 and J usage is TRBJ1-1; the D is unclear. Germline V gene sequence: CDR1 MNHEY, CDR2 SVGAGI. Deletions cut 2 bases from V and 2 bases from J, with 12 bases between. This CDR3 is 15 amino acids long. The CDR3 nucleotides are TGTGCCAGCAGTTACGGCCGCCCGATAAACACTGAAGCTTTCTTT. As protein: CASSYGRPINTEAFF.

This chain uses TRBV7-2 with TRBJ1-1; no reliable D call. CDR3 length equals 14 residues. The germline V and J ends were trimmed by 2 bases and 0 bases, with 7 bases remaining between them. Germline CDR1 SGHTA, CDR2 FQGNSA. CDR3 loop: CASSLSPVNTEAFF. CDR3 DNA sequence: TGTGCCAGCAGCTTATCCCCGGTGAACACTGAAGCTTTCTTT.

This chain joins TRBV5-1 and TRBJ1-2, with D unresolved. This CDR3 region has 13 residues. Looked up from germline, CDR1 is SGHRS and CDR2 is YFSETQ. V was pared by 1 base and J by 2 bases, with 6 bases between. Here the CDR3 reads CASSLHSNYGYTF. The CDR3, as DNA: TGCGCCAGCAGCTTGCACAGCAACTATGGCTACACCTTC.

The J gene is TRBJ1-1, the V gene TRBV30, with no clear D. V was clipped by 1 base and J by 0 bases, with 12 bases between them. Germline V lookup: CDR1 GTSNPN, CDR2 SVGIG (reference sequence). This CDR3 is 15 amino acids long. CDR3 amino acids: CAWSGRWQVNTEAFF. CDR3 DNA: TGTGCCTGGAGTGGTAGGTGGCAGGTGAACACTGAAGCTTTCTTT.

The chain has TRBV5-1 and TRBJ2-7; possibly TRBD1 for D (5 bases). The CDR3 has 15 amino acids. Germline CDR1 and CDR2: SGHRS and YFSETQ. Trimming cost V 2 bases and J 3 bases, with 15 bases left between them. The CDR3 here is CASSFVGDTGYEQYF. The CDR3 DNA is TGCGCCAGCAGCTTTGTCGGTGACACAGGCTACGAGCAGTACTTC.

The genes are TRBV29-1 and TRBJ2-5, with 11 bases lining up with TRBD1. Germline lookup yields CDR1 SQVTM and CDR2 ANQGSEA. There are 14 residues in the CDR3. Trimming took 1 base from V and 4 from J; bases not matched to a gene: 2. The CDR3 region has the DNA TGCAGCGTTGAAGGGACAGGGGGCGTAGAGACCCAGTACTTC. This encodes CSVEGTGGVETQYF. The variable domain in full, completed from reference TRBV29-1 and TRBJ2-5, reads SAVISQKPSRDICQRGTSLTIQCQVDSQVTMMFWYRQQPGQSLTLIATANQGSEATYESGFVIDKFPISRPNLTFSTLTVSNMSPEDSSIYLCSVEGTGGVETQYFGPGTRLLVL.